Following are 17 T cell receptor gamma chains from one sample sequenced in a study of gammadelta T cells in human blood (TCRdb year 2020). The library was generated by RT-PCR. The instrument given in TCRdb is Illumina MiSeq. Clonotypes were called again by TCRdb from the public reads via CATT, and duplicate nucleotide sequences were then merged into one entry. The sample data list hundreds of gamma-chain clones, and roughly 7.2% of these were observed just once. The ten largest clones represent around 17% of the sample. The sample taken for sequencing was non-Vgamma9Vdelta2 gamma-delta T cells from fetal blood. The receptors come from a human fetus.

In its sample, this clone ranks as medium-sized. The genes are TRGV4 and TRGJ1 or TRGJ2. The V and J ends lost 2 bases and 7 bases, in that order; junction bases with no gene match: 8. Germline lookup yields CDR1 EGSTGY and CDR2 YDSYTSSV. The CDR3 contains 13 residues. DNA for the CDR3: TGTGCCACCTGGGATGTTTCGGGGTATAAGAAACTCTTT. Encoded protein: CATWDVSGYKKLF.

The table lists this clone with a few counts. The chain combines TRGV8 with TRGJ1 or TRGJ2. Unmatched junction bases numbered 8, after V lost 4 bases and J lost 8 bases. The length of the CDR3 is 12 residues. Per the germline V gene, CDR1 is VENAVY and CDR2 is YDSYNSRV. The CDR3 loop reads CATWENRNKKLF. The CDR3 region has the DNA TGTGCCACCTGGGAAAATAGGAATAAGAAACTCTTT.

The table lists this clone with a few counts. A read error is possible here, since a much larger clone lies one base away. The chain has TRGV9 and TRGJP. This CDR3 is built from 17 residues. Germline V gene lookup returns CDR1 GITISATS and CDR2 ISYDGTV (reference sequence). In DNA, the CDR3 is TGTGCCTTGTGGGAGGTGCATCAAGAGTTGGGCAGAAAAATCAAGGTATTT. Protein sequence: CALWEVHQELGRKIKVF.

In the case of this clone: No DNA is shown, since the ends of the CDR3 on it are uncertain; the CDR3 is the one TCRdb lists. No J gene was named, though the V gene is TRGV5. Germline CDR1 and CDR2: VINAFY and YDVSNSKD. The CDR3 is 32 residues long, ends included. The chain's CDR3 is CATWDKSIIIRNSLAVEQHLLSQVSIGRIQHF.

V usage is TRGV2 and J usage is TRGJP1. TCRdb carries no J gene annotation; the J gene was assigned here by matching the DNA with germline. From germline, CDR1 is EGSNGY and CDR2 YDSYNSKV. CDR3 length equals 17 residues. The J segment lost 0 bases and the V segment lost 0 bases, leaving 7 bases of the junction unmatched. The CDR3 here is CATWDGPVDTTGWFKIF. In DNA, the CDR3 is TGTGCCACCTGGGACGGGCCAGTGGATACCACTGGTTGGTTCAAGATATTT.

Concerning this clone itself: TCRdb's entry gives the protein of a much larger clone, which mismatches this DNA's translation at residue 5, likely from a read error; the protein reported here is translated from the DNA. The V and J genes are TRGV10 and TRGJP1. TRGV10 is labeled an ORF, and its function is uncertain. V gave up 8 bases and J gave up 8 bases; unmatched junction bases: 9. The CDR3 loop spans 13 amino acids. The CDR3, as DNA: TGTGCTGCGTGGACAAACCCCGGTTGGTTCAAGATATTT. Translation gives CAAWTNPGWFKIF.

This clone came up a few times. The chain has TRGV3 and TRGJ1 or TRGJ2. Germline V lookup: CDR1 VTNTFY, CDR2 YDVSTARD (reference sequence). This CDR3 is built from 15 residues. Trimming took 0 bases from V and 11 from J; bases not matched to a gene: 16. CDR3 bases: TGTGCCACCTGGGACAGGCGTCTCGGGGAGGCCCAGAAACTCTTT. Its translation is CATWDRRLGEAQKLF.

This clone was picked up a small number of times. This may be a read error, as it is one base from a much larger clone. The chain is built from TRGV2 and TRGJ1 or TRGJ2. The junction had 0 bases not matched to a gene; V was cut back by 0 bases and J by 4 bases. The CDR3 loop spans 12 amino acids. Germline lookup yields CDR1 EGSNGY and CDR2 YDSYNSKV. Written as DNA, the CDR3 is TGTGCCACCTGGGACGGGTATTATAAGAAACTCTTT. Its protein is CATWDGYYKKLF.

By sample share, this clone is medium-sized. The chain uses TRGV8 and TRGJ1 or TRGJ2. This CDR3 is built from 12 residues. The V gene end was trimmed by 4 bases and the J gene end by 3 bases; junction bases not matched to a gene: 3. Germline V CDR1 and CDR2: VENAVY, YDSYNSRV. The CDR3 here is CATWEIYYKKLF. In nucleotides, the CDR3 is TGTGCCACCTGGGAGATTTATTATAAGAAACTCTTT.

In its sample, this clone is large. The V gene is TRGV8, the J gene TRGJ1 or TRGJ2. Trimming cost V 3 bases and J 5 bases; bases outside gene matches: 4. CDR1 and CDR2 from the germline V gene are VENAVY and YDSYNSRV. The CDR3 runs to 12 residues. This CDR3 is CATWDLDYKKLF. CDR3 sequence (DNA): TGTGCCACCTGGGATTTGGATTATAAGAAACTCTTT.

This clone is large within its sample. The rearrangement links TRGV4 to TRGJ1 or TRGJ2. After removal of 0 bases from V and 3 bases from J, the junction contained 8 bases not matched to a gene. Germline-derived CDR1 and CDR2 are EGSTGY and YDSYTSSV. The CDR3 contains 15 residues. The CDR3 coding sequence is TGTGCCACCTGGGATGGGCCCATCCCTTATTATAAGAAACTCTTT. Amino acid sequence: CATWDGPIPYYKKLF.

This clone is categorized as large (0.1 to 1%). The genes are TRGV9 and TRGJ1 or TRGJ2. J gave up 3 bases and V 4 bases, and 0 bases lay outside the gene matches. This CDR3 spans 11 amino acids. CDR1 and CDR2 from the germline V gene are GITISATS and ISYDGTV (reference sequence). CDR3 DNA: TGTGCCTTGTGGGATTATTATAAGAAACTCTTT. Protein sequence: CALWDYYKKLF.

About this clone itself: The limits of the CDR3 on the DNA are not certain, so only TCRdb's listed CDR3 is given. The J gene went uncalled, whereas the V gene is TRGV4. Per the germline V gene, CDR1 is EGSTGY and CDR2 is YDSYTSSV. Including both end residues, the CDR3 is 32 amino acids long. CDR3: CATWVPGIIIRNSLAVEQHLLSQVSIGRIQHF.

By its share, this clone is large. This sequence joins TRGV4 and TRGJ1 or TRGJ2. Germline loops: CDR1 EGSTGY, CDR2 YDSYTSSV. The CDR3 contains 13 residues. Trimming cost V 2 bases and J 5 bases; bases outside gene matches: 6. This CDR3 is CATWDEEDYKKLF. CDR3 DNA: TGTGCCACCTGGGATGAAGAAGATTATAAGAAACTCTTT.

Relative to its sample, this clone is large. V gene TRGV4 combines with J gene TRGJP1. The CDR3 contains 15 residues. CDR1 is EGSTGY and CDR2 is YDSYTSSV in the germline V gene. Trimming cost V 0 bases and J 3 bases; bases outside gene matches: 4. CDR3 residues: CATWDGLATGWFKIF. CDR3 sequence (DNA): TGTGCCACCTGGGATGGGCTTGCCACTGGTTGGTTCAAGATATTT.

About this clone: Just one base apart from a much larger clone, this may be a read error. The chain joins TRGV4 to TRGJ1 or TRGJ2. The CDR3 extends over 14 amino acids. Germline V lookup: CDR1 EGSTGY, CDR2 YDSYTSSV. In DNA, the CDR3 is TGTGCCAGCTGGGACCGTCCCCGTTATTATAAGAAACTCTTT. Amino acid sequence: CASWDRPRYYKKLF.

This clone is labeled large. The chain is built from TRGV4 and TRGJP1. Trimming took 4 bases from V and 0 from J; bases not matched to a gene: 2. This CDR3 is 14 amino acids long. Germline V gene data show CDR1 as EGSTGY and CDR2 as YDSYTSSV. DNA for the CDR3: TGTGCCACCTGGGACTATACCACTGGTTGGTTCAAGATATTT. As protein: CATWDYTTGWFKIF.